The source of this T cell receptor beta chain is a study of T cells after yellow fever vaccination. Study details: Low-cell-number fractions underwent preparation using SMART-Seq v4 Ultra Low Input.

TCRdb re-derived calls from the 5' RACE reads in MiXCR, one entry per CDR3 protein. Of about 120,000 distinct CDR3 sequences in the sample, roughly 15% are singletons; the top ten hold more than 40%. This clonotype was obtained from a young man who received the YFV17D yellow fever vaccine. Material: CD8+ T cells sorted from PBMCs, obtained 5 days after the yellow fever booster vaccination.

The DNA of the CDR3 is TGTGCCAGCAGACTTGGGGCCGGTTCCAATGAAAAACTGTTTTTT. This sequence encodes CASRLGAGSNEKLFF. The genes are TRBV12-3 or TRBV12-4 and TRBJ1-4; possible D gene TRBD1, 5 bases. The V and J ends lost 6 bases and 5 bases respectively, with 16 bases between them. The CDR3 extends over 15 amino acids.